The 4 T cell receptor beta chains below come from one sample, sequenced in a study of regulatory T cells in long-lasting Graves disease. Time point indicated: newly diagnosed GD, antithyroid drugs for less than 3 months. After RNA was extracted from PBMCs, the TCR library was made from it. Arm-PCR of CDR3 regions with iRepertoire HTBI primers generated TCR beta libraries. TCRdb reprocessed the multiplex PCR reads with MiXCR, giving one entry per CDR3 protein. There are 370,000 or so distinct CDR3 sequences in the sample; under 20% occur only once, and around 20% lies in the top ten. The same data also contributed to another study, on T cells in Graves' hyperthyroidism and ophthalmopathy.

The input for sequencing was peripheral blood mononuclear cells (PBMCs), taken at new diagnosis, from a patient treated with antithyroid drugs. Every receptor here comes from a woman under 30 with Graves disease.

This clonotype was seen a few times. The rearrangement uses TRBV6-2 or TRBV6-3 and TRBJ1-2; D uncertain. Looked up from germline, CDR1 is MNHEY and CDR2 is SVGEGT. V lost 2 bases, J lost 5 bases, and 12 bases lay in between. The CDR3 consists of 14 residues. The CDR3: CASSYTGGGYGYTF. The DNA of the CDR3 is TGTGCCAGCAGTTACACGGGCGGTGGTTATGGCTACACCTTC.

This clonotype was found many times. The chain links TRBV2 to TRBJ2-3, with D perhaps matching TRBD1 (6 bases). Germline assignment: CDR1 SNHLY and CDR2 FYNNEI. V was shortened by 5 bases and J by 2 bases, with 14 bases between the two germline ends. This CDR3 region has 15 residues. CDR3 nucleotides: TGTGCCAGCAGTCTGGACAGCCTAAACACAGATACGCAGTATTTT. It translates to CASSLDSLNTDTQYF.

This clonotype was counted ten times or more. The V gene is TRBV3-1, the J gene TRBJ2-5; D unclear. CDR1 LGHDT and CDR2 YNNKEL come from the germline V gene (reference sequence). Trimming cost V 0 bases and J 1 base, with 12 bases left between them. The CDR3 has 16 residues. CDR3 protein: CASSQDRRGPQETQYF. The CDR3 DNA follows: TGTGCCAGCAGCCAAGATCGGCGCGGACCCCAAGAGACCCAGTACTTC.

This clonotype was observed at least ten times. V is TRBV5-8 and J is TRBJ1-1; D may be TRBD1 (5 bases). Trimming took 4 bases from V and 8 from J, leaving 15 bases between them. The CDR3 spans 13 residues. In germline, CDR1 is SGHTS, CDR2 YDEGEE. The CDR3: CASSQYSGTEAFF. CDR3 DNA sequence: TGTGCCAGCAGCCAATACTCCGGGACCGAAGCTTTCTTT.